The T cell receptor (beta chain) described here comes from a study of cytomegalovirus exposure and HLA in healthy donors (dated by TCRdb to about 2017). Context from the whole study: An earlier analysis of roughly 500 of the donors reported 250 to 350 Gb of sequence data and more than 90 million unique TCR beta sequences from 150 million to 200 million T cells. An early release that covered fewer than 750 HLA-typed donors contained around 300 gigabases of sequencing data and tens of millions of unique TCR sequences. Among the roughly 390 genotyped donors, around 81% belonged to the genetic ancestry cluster associated with self-reported Caucasian donors. The study aimed to test whether cataloging public T cell receptors could reveal signatures of past pathogen exposure. Using immunosequencing, the study profiled T cell repertoires from around 680 subjects and related those repertoires to cytomegalovirus serostatus. Besides the first cohort of approximately 670 subjects, a separate validation cohort made up of some 110 different subjects was used. To predict cytomegalovirus infection status, the study brought together high-throughput TCR immunosequencing, statistical association of individual TCRs with disease status, and machine learning. A later analysis re-analyzed previously published TCR beta repertoires from roughly 600 donors and added high-resolution HLA genotyping to study TCR occurrence patterns. Rather than drawing on any new phenotypic data, the later analysis identified candidate immune exposures from TCR beta sequences and the way those sequences occurred across donors. To decide whether each TCR beta V gene segment behaved as functional or pseudogenic, an earlier analysis of 587 of the donors relied on high-throughput TCR beta sequencing. Donor age, sex, ethnicity and CMV serostatus were collected together with the repertoire data. A later genetic analysis used genome-wide SNP genotypes for 398 of the 666 donors, treating that subset as a discovery cohort. All discovery cohort repertoires had been generated on a single sequencing platform. HLA typing included class I and class II loci at four-digit resolution. Typing coverage varied by locus: roughly 629-640 donors for A, B, C, DRB1 and DQB1; some 520 for DQA1; around 610 for DPA1; some 470 for DPB1. A handful of DR-DQ haplotypes were handled as single units for association and clustering because linkage in the cohort was strong. On average, 235,054 unique TCR beta nucleotide sequences were sequenced per donor among more than 350 genotyped donors of the cohort, with 15% to 20% of those sequences being non-productive. The paper's findings and limits, for the study overall: For the cohort, immune exposure information was limited to CMV serostatus. Correlated functional status among segregating V segments might be attributable to linkage disequilibrium, but an unknown experimental factor could not be ruled out. The 87-base-pair reads could not distinguish some IMGT-functional V segments, including TRBV6-2 and TRBV6-3, so those segments were excluded. The sequencing pipeline was judged likely to have produced a cluster of highly shared sequence variants as a technical artifact. In both the original and validation cohorts, the classifier was reported to diagnose cytomegalovirus status with high specificity and sensitivity. Because counts were too low, 15 to 20 rarely observed V segments, including chromosome 9 orphons, were excluded from the earlier analysis of some 590 of the donors. In a later analysis, the rate of TCR association differed among HLA loci, with DRB1 alleles having the most associated TCRs and HLA-C alleles having the fewest. In vitro tests confirmed that a few of the cytomegalovirus-associated TCR beta chains recognize cytomegalovirus antigens. In a later analysis, most CMV-associated TCR beta chains were found to appear HLA-restricted, with HLA associations seemingly driven largely by CMV exposure. In an earlier analysis of 587 of the donors, most TCR beta V segments appeared in productive rearrangements about 90% or about 30% of the time, broadly matching IMGT annotations. Compared with equally common non-associated chains, HLA-associated TCR beta chains in a later analysis were more clonally expanded and had lower generation probabilities. Specific HLA alleles were associated with over 15,000 TCR beta sequences at a false discovery rate of 0.05 in a later analysis. According to a later genetic analysis, donors in an Asian-associated ancestry cluster had fewer N-insertions in productive TCRs than the approximately 650-donor mean. A later analysis reported that several top co-occurrence clusters appeared linked to parvovirus B19, influenza, CMV and Epstein-Barr virus. In this cohort, only TCR beta chains were sequenced, and detectable features were limited by the absence of alpha or paired-chain data. When HLA alleles, especially DR and DQ, strongly co-occurred, attributing TCR associations to individual alleles was difficult. In the study, roughly 160 TCR beta chains were listed as associated with cytomegalovirus. V-gene and J-gene trimming of TCR beta chains was associated with a missense DCLRE1C variant in a later genetic analysis, and the association was replicated in an independent cohort. It was suggested by the authors that the approach could potentially be generalized to other disease states and immunological phenotypes. Most TCR sequences were observed very rarely across donors, whereas some public TCRs were present in many individuals. A further reported finding was that TCR beta sequences accurately predicted the HLA-A and HLA-B alleles for most subjects in the first cohort. Roughly uniform sequencing depth across donors was assumed in presence/absence analyses, although this assumption may not hold. HLA typing was unavailable for some donors at each locus, so association tests used only the typed subset.

Trimming leaves V shorter by 7 bases and J shorter by 4 bases, with the junction holding 3 bases beyond the gene matches. Reading from cysteine to phenylalanine, the CDR3 counts 12 amino acids. Just the 36-base CDR3 DNA is kept, in frame starting at base 1. From a lookup of the germline V gene (reference sequence), CDR1 and CDR2 are SGHKS and YYEKEE. The cohort consisted of 600 to 700 healthy bone marrow donors. At the time of sampling, every cohort member was nominally healthy, though immune exposures that went unrecorded were likely present. The donor was CMV seronegative and belonged to the group of around 350 seronegative cohort members. Every donor gave a peripheral blood sample, and the peripheral blood mononuclear cells from that sample were used for TCR beta sequencing. Genomic DNA was extracted from the blood cell samples with the Qiagen DNeasy Blood Extraction Kit. Concerning this clone itself: The target of this receptor is not known. Base qualities are not provided; no much larger clone lies one nucleotide away.

Library prep was done by the immunoSEQ multiplex PCR assay. A mixture of 60 forward primers for TCR Vbeta segments and 13 reverse primers for TCR Jbeta segments was used in the multiplex PCR. The CDR3 region of rearranged TCR beta genes was amplified from genomic DNA with a multiplex PCR assay. The Illumina HiSeq System was used to sequence the amplified TCR beta libraries as 87-base-pair reads. The study's own analysis went as follows. Across the 670 or so repertoires, a later analysis counted approximately 83 million unique TCR beta chains, 9.5 million to 12 million of which were shared by at least two donors. Raw reads were error-corrected and collapsed into unique sequences with a nearest-neighbor algorithm that merged closely related sequences to remove PCR and sequencing errors. V, D and J gene segments were assigned by aligning CDR3 sequences to IMGT reference sequences. For a sequence to be retained, at least a six-nucleotide match to both a V gene segment and a J gene segment was required. Rearrangements were called productive when the CDR3 lacked stop codons and stayed in frame with V and J; all others were non-productive. Following IMGT convention, CDR3 was defined as the stretch from the second conserved V-encoded cysteine to the conserved J-encoded phenylalanine. The earlier analysis of 550 to 650 of the donors excluded any sequence lacking an unambiguous match to a single V gene segment. In an earlier analysis of 450 to 750 of the donors, a V segment was called functional when productive rearrangements were above 56.7%, and segregating when the standard deviation between donors exceeded 5%. A statistical classification framework was developed to diagnose cytomegalovirus status using the catalog of TCR beta chain sequences. In a later analysis, V and J genes were assigned by comparing TCR nucleotide sequences against IMGT/GENE-DB human TR gene sequences. The TCRdist pipeline was used in a later analysis to assign CDR3 sequences and most-parsimonious VDJ recombination scenarios. In a later analysis, each TCR beta chain was defined by its CDR3 amino acid sequence together with its V-gene family, and reads lacking a unique V-gene family were excluded. To address suspected cross-contamination and a sequencing artifact, a later analysis removed a few hundred highly shared, low-generation-probability nucleotide sequences. A later analysis calculated a clonal expansion index for each public chain from normalized within-repertoire ranks of inferred template counts. In a later analysis, generation probabilities were computed with a VDJ recombination model fitted to out-of-frame rearrangements, and the resulting probabilities were checked against IGoR. In a later analysis, hypergeometric tests were used to score TCR-TCR, TCR-HLA and TCR-CMV co-occurrence, with a repertoire-size bias correction applied to TCR pairs. A later analysis estimated false discovery rates by permuting HLA or CMV assignments 20 times. In a later analysis, co-occurring TCRs were grouped using DBSCAN, with TCRdist sequence similarity added in when clustering inside HLA-allele-positive subsets. Co-occurrence clustering excluded repertoires with fewer than 30,000 or more than 120,000 public chains, plus five with anomalous nucleotide sharing. This immuneACCESS table, as held by TCRdb, lists in-frame sequences with V and J called but not all clones. Of the missing ones, under half trace to an unresolved V gene in checked studies; the others have no known cause. V and J calls and clone size are those listed in that table; D and trimming were worked out from the DNA. The sample contains some 150,000 clones, 80% of them found a single time. The ten biggest clones cover 4% to 5.5% of the sample.

Sequences were obtained from PBMCs. The sequence links TRBV5-5 to TRBJ1-2, with 8 bases in between that match TRBD1. The source is a man aged 25-40 years in good health and CMV-seronegative. The DNA reads TGTGCCAGCTCCCAGGGGGCCTATGGCTACACCTTC. Translation gives CASSQGAYGYTF.